The sample holds a few counts of the clone carrying this T cell receptor beta chain. Its specificity is not known. The data are from a study of vaccination and CD4 T cells after COVID-19. The sample's treatment: approximately nine-day PBMC culture with coronavirus spike peptide pools or control peptides (ViraFEST assay). Positivity by PCR occurred from March to December 2020, a period that predated US Alpha, Beta and Delta variants. Cultured CD4+ T cell DNA was sequenced using the Oncomine TCR Beta short-read assay. MiXCR, applied by TCRdb to the PCR reads, yields one record per CDR3 protein. The sample lists about 6,300 distinct CDR3 sequences, under 70% occurring once. There are 16 residues in the CDR3. V lost 0 bases to trimming and J lost 1 base; unmatched junction nucleotides: 6. The germline CDR1 and CDR2 sequences are LNHNV and YYDKDF (reference sequence).

The chain couples TRBV15 to TRBJ2-7; 7 nucleotides agree with TRBD2. The TCR originated in a human donor who had recovered from COVID-19. Sequenced input: CD4+ T cells from blood, cultured in vitro. Here the CDR3 reads CATSRDWPGLSYEQYF. The CDR3 bases are TGTGCCACCAGCAGAGATTGGCCGGGACTATCCTACGAGCAGTACTTC.